Following are 27 T cell receptor beta chains from one sample sequenced in a study of blood T cell repertoires in COVID-19. Assay used: immunoSEQ multiplex PCR; TCRdb lists only in-frame clones, some missing. The repertoire holds about 180,000 clones, roughly 87% seen once, with about 1.9% in the top ten. The specimen was peripheral blood. All receptors derive from a man aged 18 to 29 who had recovered from COVID-19.

This clone was seen only once. The rearrangement uses TRBV19 and TRBJ2-7, with 12 bases fitting TRBD1. The CDR3 contains 16 residues. Germline CDR1 reads LNHDA; CDR2 reads SQIVND (reference sequence). The J segment lost 7 bases and the V segment lost 5 bases, leaving 12 bases of the junction unmatched. The CDR3 protein is CASSPKGTGGAGEQYF. CDR3 nucleotide sequence: TGTGCCAGTAGTCCAAAAGGGACAGGGGGCGCGGGGGAGCAGTACTTC.

V and J are TRBV7-8 and TRBJ2-1, with 7 bases lining up with TRBD2. After removal of 2 bases from V and 9 bases from J, the junction contained 10 bases not matched to a gene. This CDR3 is built from 15 residues. CDR1 is SGHVS, CDR2 FQNEAQ, per germline. The DNA of the CDR3 is TGTGCCAGCAGCTTAACGGTGCGGGAGACGGTTGAGCAGTTCTTC. It specifies CASSLTVRETVEQFF.

The chain links TRBV7-6 to TRBJ2-7, with 12 bases that match TRBD1. V was clipped by 5 bases and J by 6 bases; unmatched bases: 8. Looked up from germline, CDR1 is SGHVS and CDR2 is FNYEAQ. The CDR3 is 15 residues long. The CDR3 DNA reads as TGTGCCAGCAGCGTCGGGACAGGGGGCGCGGGCGAGCAGTACTTC. Translating it yields CASSVGTGGAGEQYF.

This chain connects TRBV11-2 to TRBJ2-5; the match to TRBD2 covers 10 bases. Germline V gene lookup returns CDR1 SGHAT and CDR2 FQNNGV. V lost 3 bases to trimming and J lost 5 bases; unmatched junction nucleotides: 6. This CDR3 is 15 amino acids long. CDR3 sequence: CASSFYLAGVETQYF. The CDR3 DNA sequence: TGTGCCAGCAGCTTTTACCTAGCGGGAGTTGAGACCCAGTACTTC.

The chain joins TRBV2 to TRBJ2-1; D gene uncertain. Per germline, CDR1 SNHLY and CDR2 FYNNEI. Trimming took off 4 bases at V and 6 bases at J, with 10 bases between the two ends. The CDR3 has 13 amino acids. The CDR3 DNA reads as TGTGCCAGCAGTGTAGCATCGGGCAATGAGCAGTTCTTC. This translates into CASSVASGNEQFF.

This chain connects TRBV27 to TRBJ2-2; 9 positions match TRBD2. Germline-derived CDR1 and CDR2 are MNHEY and SMNVEV (reference sequence). The trim removed 6 bases at V and 5 bases at J, leaving 10 bases unmatched. The CDR3 runs to 16 residues. The CDR3 region has the DNA TGTGCCAGCAGCCCTCGAGCGGGAGGTTGGACCGGGGAGCTGTTTTTT. Translating gives CASSPRAGGWTGELFF.

This chain connects TRBV7-9 to TRBJ2-1; 10 bases line up with TRBD2. The CDR3 is 15 residues long. Looked up from germline, CDR1 is SEHNR and CDR2 is FQNEAQ (reference sequence). V lost 7 bases to trimming and J lost 9 bases; unmatched junction nucleotides: 12. The DNA for the CDR3 is TGTGCCAGCAAGAAGTTGAGCGGGAGGGCGAGTGAGCAGTTCTTC. Its translation is CASKKLSGRASEQFF.

The table lists this clone with a count of one. The chain joins TRBV12-3 or TRBV12-4 to TRBJ1-6; D is undetermined. V was clipped by 6 bases and J by 5 bases, with 8 bases between them. The length of the CDR3 is 13 residues. CDR3 residues: CASSPTDNSPLHF. As DNA, the CDR3 is TGTGCCAGCAGCCCGACTGATAATTCACCCCTCCACTTT.

The rearrangement joins TRBV5-4 to TRBJ2-1, with TRBD1 identical over 11 bases. After removal of 4 bases from V and 6 bases from J, the junction contained 3 bases not matched to a gene. Germline V gene data show CDR1 as SGHNT and CDR2 as YYREEE (reference sequence). The CDR3 is 14 residues long. CDR3 residues: CASSLGQGGNEQFF. The CDR3 bases are TGTGCCAGCAGCCTGGGACAGGGGGGCAATGAGCAGTTCTTC.

This chain connects TRBV10-3 to TRBJ1-2, with 8 bases aligning to TRBD1. V was pared by 4 bases and J by 8 bases, with 12 bases of the junction left unmatched. This CDR3 spans 15 amino acids. The germline V gene encodes CDR1 ENHRY and CDR2 SYGVKD. CDR3 nucleotide sequence: TGTGCCATCAGTGTACGACAGGGGCCCGAAGGGGGCTACACCTTC. Its protein product is CAISVRQGPEGGYTF.

The rearrangement uses TRBV27 and TRBJ2-7; 10 bases align to TRBD1. Germline V CDR1 and CDR2: MNHEY, SMNVEV (reference sequence). The V gene end was trimmed by 4 bases and the J gene end by 4 bases; junction bases not matched to a gene: 4. The CDR3 is made up of 14 amino acids. CDR3 amino acids: CASSWTGGTYEQYF. The CDR3, as DNA: TGTGCCAGCAGTTGGACAGGGGGTACTTACGAGCAGTACTTC.

The J gene is TRBJ2-1, the V gene TRBV25-1; D is unclear. Germline CDR1 MGHDK, CDR2 SYGVNS. V lost 5 bases and J lost 4, with 12 bases in between. The CDR3 is 14 amino acids. CDR3 residues: CASSTAETYNEQFF. CDR3 bases: TGTGCCAGCAGTACCGCCGAGACTTACAATGAGCAGTTCTTC.

The chain recombines TRBV11-2 with TRBJ1-2, with 8 bases that match TRBD1. Germline V CDR1 and CDR2: SGHAT, FQNNGV. V dropped 0 bases and J dropped 7; count of bases not matched to a gene: 4. The CDR3 covers 14 residues. CDR3 bases: TGTGCCAGCAGCTTAGAATCAGGGGGCTCTGGCTACACCTTC. The encoded protein is CASSLESGGSGYTF. Full variable domain (remainder filled in from reference TRBV11-2 and TRBJ1-2): EAGVAQSPRYKIIEKRQSVAFWCNPISGHATLYWYQQILGQGPKLLIQFQNNGVVDDSQLPKDRFSAERLKGVDSTLKIQPAKLEDSAVYLCASSLESGGSGYTFGSGTRLTVV.

The chain has TRBV10-3 and TRBJ2-3; a weak D match, TRBD2 (5 bases). The V gene lost 0 bases and the J gene lost 5 bases, with 15 bases spanning the gap. This CDR3 is built from 16 residues. Germline CDR1 and CDR2: ENHRY and SYGVKD. The CDR3 DNA sequence: TGTGCCATCAGTGAGTCGGGGAGCGCTTCAGGAGATACGCAGTATTTT. This translates into CAISESGSASGDTQYF.

The chain recombines TRBV11-2 with TRBJ2-5; weak D call: TRBD2 (6 bases). The CDR3 length is 15 residues. Trimming removed 7 bases from V and 1 base from J, with 16 bases in between. CDR1 is SGHAT, CDR2 FQNNGV, per germline. The CDR3 here is CASNPWAGRQETQYF. In DNA form, the CDR3 reads TGTGCCAGCAACCCCTGGGCGGGACGCCAAGAGACCCAGTACTTC.

V gene TRBV7-8 combines with J gene TRBJ1-1, with a weak D call TRBD1 (6 bases). The V and J ends lost 1 base and 5 bases respectively, with 8 bases between them. There are 13 residues in the CDR3. Germline V gene lookup returns CDR1 SGHVS and CDR2 FQNEAQ. CDR3 in DNA: TGTGCCAGCAGCTTAGAGGGGGGGACTGAAGCTTTCTTT. Protein sequence: CASSLEGGTEAFF. The full variable domain, with the rest looked up from reference TRBV7-8 and TRBJ1-1, is GAGVSQSPRYKVAKRGQDVALRCDPISGHVSLFWYQQALGQGPEFLTYFQNEAQLDKSGLPSDRFFAERPEGSVSTLKIQRTQQEDSAVYLCASSLEGGTEAFFGQGTRLTVV.

V and J are TRBV24-1 and TRBJ2-1; TRBD2 matches 12 bases. Trimming at V came to 9 bases and at J to 3 bases, leaving 11 bases not matched to a gene. Per the germline V gene, CDR1 is KGHDR and CDR2 is SFDVKD. The CDR3 is 17 amino acids. CDR3 loop: CATARLAGVVSYNEQFF. CDR3 in DNA: TGTGCCACCGCCCGACTAGCGGGAGTAGTTAGCTACAATGAGCAGTTCTTC.

The chain is built from TRBV5-1 and TRBJ2-7; 8 bases are a match to TRBD1. There are 14 residues in the CDR3. The V segment lost 4 bases and the J segment 2 bases; nucleotides outside the gene matches: 5. CDR1 is SGHRS and CDR2 is YFSETQ in the germline V gene. Here the CDR3 reads CASSPDRVTYEQYF. The CDR3 DNA reads as TGCGCCAGCAGCCCGGACAGGGTGACCTACGAGCAGTACTTC.

The V and J genes are TRBV9 and TRBJ2-2; D might be TRBD2 (6 bases). This CDR3 has 19 residues. The V and J ends lost 3 bases and 0 bases respectively, with 21 bases between them. Per the germline V gene, CDR1 is SGDLS and CDR2 is YYNGEE. The DNA for the CDR3 is TGTGCCAGCAGCGCTTGGCCCGGCGGGGCGGGACCGAACACCGGGGAGCTGTTTTTT. It specifies CASSAWPGGAGPNTGELFF. Full variable domain (outside the CDR3, taken from reference TRBV9 and TRBJ2-2): DSGVTQTPKHLITATGQRVTLRCSPRSGDLSVYWYQQSLDQGLQFLIQYYNGEERAKGNILERFSAQQFPDLHSELNLSSLELGDSALYFCASSAWPGGAGPNTGELFFGEGSRLTVL.

This clone was seen only once. This chain's CDR3 is CASNEVSGGTYEQYF. In nucleotides, the CDR3 is TGTGCCAGCAACGAAGTTAGCGGGGGGACCTACGAGCAGTACTTC. This chain joins TRBV28 and TRBJ2-7; 10 bases match TRBD2. Germline lookup yields CDR1 MDHEN and CDR2 SYDVKM. The CDR3 runs to 15 residues. Trimming took 7 bases from V and 2 from J; bases not matched to a gene: 8.

Notes on this clone: A read error may account for a junction end that differs from germline. This chain joins TRBV4-1 and TRBJ2-1; D possibly corresponds to TRBD2 (5 bases). Germline CDR1 MGHRA, CDR2 YSYEKL. The CDR3 runs to 11 residues. The CDR3 region has the DNA TGCGCCAGCAGCCGGGAGAGAGTGGTGCTCTTC. Translating gives CASSRERVVLF.

This clone was observed many times. This chain joins TRBV2 and TRBJ1-5; D uncertain. The germline V and J ends were trimmed by 8 bases and 3 bases, with 23 bases remaining between them. The CDR3 totals 17 residues. Germline CDR1 SNHLY, CDR2 FYNNEI. The CDR3 sequence is CASSPREYITANQPQHF. CDR3 coding DNA: TGTGCCAGCTCCCCTCGGGAATATATTACGGCCAATCAGCCCCAGCATTTT.

This clone has more than one count but fewer than ten. The chain employs TRBV5-1 and TRBJ2-7, with a possible D match to TRBD2 (6 bases). The CDR3 is made up of 16 amino acids. The germline CDR1 and CDR2 sequences are SGHRS and YFSETQ. V lost 4 bases, J lost 0 bases, and 17 bases lay in between. The CDR3 DNA sequence: TGCGCCAGCAGCGTTATAAGCGGGCTAAGCTCCTACGAGCAGTACTTC. Translating it yields CASSVISGLSSYEQYF.

The rearrangement uses TRBV24-1 and TRBJ2-5; 7 bases match TRBD2. The CDR3 runs 15 residues. Trimming cost V 6 bases and J 2 bases; bases outside gene matches: 8. Germline lookup yields CDR1 KGHDR and CDR2 SFDVKD. The CDR3: CATSRASGAQETQYF. For the CDR3, the DNA is TGTGCCACCAGTAGGGCTAGCGGAGCTCAAGAGACCCAGTACTTC.

J is TRBJ2-1 and V is TRBV11-1, with 9 bases matching TRBD1. J gave up 7 bases and V 4 bases, and 11 bases lay outside the gene matches. Germline CDR1 SGHAT, CDR2 FQDESV (reference sequence). This CDR3 contains 16 residues. CDR3 region: CASSSPQGAWGNEQFF. CDR3 nucleotide sequence: TGTGCCAGCAGCTCGCCACAGGGGGCGTGGGGGAATGAGCAGTTCTTC.

The V and J genes are TRBV7-8 and TRBJ2-1, with TRBD2 identical over 10 bases. Germline lookup yields CDR1 SGHVS and CDR2 FQNEAQ. There are 17 residues in the CDR3. The junction had 10 bases not matched to a gene; V was cut back by 5 bases and J by 3 bases. CDR3 protein: CASSPQREGRLYNEQFF. The CDR3 region has the DNA TGTGCCAGCAGCCCTCAGCGGGAGGGCCGTCTCTACAATGAGCAGTTCTTC.

V gene TRBV29-1 combines with J gene TRBJ2-1; 8 nucleotides line up with TRBD1. V lost 8 bases and J lost 9; bases outside the gene matches: 9. The CDR3 contains 12 residues. Germline loops: CDR1 SQVTM, CDR2 ANQGSEA. CDR3 bases: TGCAGCTTCGGACAGGGCAGGGTTGAGCAGTTCTTC. The encoded protein is CSFGQGRVEQFF.